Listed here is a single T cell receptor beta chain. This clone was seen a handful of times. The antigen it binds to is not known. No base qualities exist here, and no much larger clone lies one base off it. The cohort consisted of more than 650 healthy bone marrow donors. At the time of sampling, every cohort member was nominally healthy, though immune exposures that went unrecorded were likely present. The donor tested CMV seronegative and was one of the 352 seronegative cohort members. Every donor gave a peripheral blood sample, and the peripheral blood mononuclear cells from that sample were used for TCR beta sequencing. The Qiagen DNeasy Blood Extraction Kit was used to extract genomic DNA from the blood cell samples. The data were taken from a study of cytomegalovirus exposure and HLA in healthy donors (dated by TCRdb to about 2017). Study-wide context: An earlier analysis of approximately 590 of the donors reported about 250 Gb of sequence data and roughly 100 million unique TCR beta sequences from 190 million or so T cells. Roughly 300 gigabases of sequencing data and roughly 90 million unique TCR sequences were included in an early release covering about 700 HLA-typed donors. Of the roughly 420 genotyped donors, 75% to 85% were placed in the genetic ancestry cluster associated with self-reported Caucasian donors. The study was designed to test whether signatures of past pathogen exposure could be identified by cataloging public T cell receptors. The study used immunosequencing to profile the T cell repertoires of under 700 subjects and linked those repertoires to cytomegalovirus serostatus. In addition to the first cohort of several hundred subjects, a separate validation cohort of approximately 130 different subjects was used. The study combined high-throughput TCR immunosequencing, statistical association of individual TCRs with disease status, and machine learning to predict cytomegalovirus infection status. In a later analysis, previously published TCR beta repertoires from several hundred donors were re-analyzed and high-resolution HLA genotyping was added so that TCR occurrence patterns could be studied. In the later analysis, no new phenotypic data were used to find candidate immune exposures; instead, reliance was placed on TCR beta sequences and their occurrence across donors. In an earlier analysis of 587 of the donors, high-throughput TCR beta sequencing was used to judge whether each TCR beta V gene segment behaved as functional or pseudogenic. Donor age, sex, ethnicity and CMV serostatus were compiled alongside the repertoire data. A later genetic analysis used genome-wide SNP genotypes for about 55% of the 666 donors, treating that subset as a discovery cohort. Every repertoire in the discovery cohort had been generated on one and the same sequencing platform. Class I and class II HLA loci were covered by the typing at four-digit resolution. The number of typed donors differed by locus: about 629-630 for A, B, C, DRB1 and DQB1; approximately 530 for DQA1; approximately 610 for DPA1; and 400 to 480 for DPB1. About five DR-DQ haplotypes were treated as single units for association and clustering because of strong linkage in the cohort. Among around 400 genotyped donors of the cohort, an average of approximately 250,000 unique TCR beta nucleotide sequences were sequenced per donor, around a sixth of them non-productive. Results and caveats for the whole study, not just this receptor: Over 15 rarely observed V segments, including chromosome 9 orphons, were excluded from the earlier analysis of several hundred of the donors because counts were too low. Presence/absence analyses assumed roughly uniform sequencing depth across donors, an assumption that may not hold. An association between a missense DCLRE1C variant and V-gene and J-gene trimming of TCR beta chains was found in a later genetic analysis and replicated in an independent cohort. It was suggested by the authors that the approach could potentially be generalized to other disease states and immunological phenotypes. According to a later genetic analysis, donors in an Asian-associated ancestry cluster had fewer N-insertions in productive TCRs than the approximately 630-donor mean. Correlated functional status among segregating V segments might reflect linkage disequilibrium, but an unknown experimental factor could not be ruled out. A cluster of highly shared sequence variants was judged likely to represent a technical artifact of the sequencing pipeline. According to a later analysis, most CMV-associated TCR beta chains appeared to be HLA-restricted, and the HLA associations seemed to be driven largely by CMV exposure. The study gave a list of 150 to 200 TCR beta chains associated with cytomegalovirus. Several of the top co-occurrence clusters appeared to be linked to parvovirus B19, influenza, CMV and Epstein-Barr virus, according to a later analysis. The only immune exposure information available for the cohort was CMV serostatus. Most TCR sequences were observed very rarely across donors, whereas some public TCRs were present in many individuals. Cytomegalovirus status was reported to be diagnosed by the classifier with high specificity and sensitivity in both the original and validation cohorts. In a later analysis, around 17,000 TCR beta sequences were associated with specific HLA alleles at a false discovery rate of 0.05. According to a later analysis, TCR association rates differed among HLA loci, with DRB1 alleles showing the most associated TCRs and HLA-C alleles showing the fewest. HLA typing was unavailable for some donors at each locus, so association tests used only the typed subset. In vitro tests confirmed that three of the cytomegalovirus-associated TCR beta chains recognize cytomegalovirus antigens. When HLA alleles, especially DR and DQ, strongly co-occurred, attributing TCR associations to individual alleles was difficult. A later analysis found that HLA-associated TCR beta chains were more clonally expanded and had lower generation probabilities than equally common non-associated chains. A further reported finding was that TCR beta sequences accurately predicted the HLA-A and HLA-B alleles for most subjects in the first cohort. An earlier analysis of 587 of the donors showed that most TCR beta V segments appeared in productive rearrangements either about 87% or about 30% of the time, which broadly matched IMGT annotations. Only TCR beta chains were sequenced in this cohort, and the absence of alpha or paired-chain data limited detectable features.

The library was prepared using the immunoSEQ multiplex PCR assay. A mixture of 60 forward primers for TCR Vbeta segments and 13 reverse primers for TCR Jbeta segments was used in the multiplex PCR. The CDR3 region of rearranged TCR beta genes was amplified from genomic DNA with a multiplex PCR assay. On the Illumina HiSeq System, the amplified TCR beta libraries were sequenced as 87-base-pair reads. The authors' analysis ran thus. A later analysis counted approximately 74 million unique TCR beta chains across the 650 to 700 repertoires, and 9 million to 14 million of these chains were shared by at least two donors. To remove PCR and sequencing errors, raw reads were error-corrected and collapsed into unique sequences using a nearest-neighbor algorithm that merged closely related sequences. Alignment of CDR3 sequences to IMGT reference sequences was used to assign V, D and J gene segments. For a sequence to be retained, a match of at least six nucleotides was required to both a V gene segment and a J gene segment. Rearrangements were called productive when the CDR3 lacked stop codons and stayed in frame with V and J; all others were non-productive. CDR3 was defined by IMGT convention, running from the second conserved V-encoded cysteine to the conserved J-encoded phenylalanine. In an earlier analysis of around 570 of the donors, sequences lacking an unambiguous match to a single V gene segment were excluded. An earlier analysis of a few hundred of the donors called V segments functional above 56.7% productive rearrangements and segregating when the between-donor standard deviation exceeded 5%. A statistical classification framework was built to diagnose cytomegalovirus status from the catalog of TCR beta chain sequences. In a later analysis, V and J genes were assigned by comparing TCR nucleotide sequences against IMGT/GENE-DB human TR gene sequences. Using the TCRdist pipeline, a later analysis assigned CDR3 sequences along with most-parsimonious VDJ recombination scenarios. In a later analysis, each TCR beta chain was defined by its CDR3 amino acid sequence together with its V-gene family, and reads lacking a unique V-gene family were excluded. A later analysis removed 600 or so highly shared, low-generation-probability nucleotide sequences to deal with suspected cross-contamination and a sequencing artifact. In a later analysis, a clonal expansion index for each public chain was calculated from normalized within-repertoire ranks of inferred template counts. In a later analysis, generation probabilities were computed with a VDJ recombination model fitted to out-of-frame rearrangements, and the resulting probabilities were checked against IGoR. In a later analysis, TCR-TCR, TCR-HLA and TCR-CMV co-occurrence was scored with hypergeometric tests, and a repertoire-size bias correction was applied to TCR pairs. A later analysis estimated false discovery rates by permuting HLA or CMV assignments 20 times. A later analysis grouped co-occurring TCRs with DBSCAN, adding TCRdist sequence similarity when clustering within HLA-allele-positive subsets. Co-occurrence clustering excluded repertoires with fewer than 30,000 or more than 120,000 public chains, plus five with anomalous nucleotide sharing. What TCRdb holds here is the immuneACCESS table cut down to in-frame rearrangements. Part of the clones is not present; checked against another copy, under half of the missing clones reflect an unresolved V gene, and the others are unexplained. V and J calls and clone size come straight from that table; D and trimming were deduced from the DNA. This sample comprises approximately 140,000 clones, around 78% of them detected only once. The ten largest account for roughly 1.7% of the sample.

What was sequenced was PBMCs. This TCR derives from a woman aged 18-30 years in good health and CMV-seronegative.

The CDR3 corresponds to CASSSGTGLEKLFF. The nucleotides are TGTGCCAGCAGCTCCGGGACAGGGCTAGAAAAACTGTTTTTT. The sequence links TRBV28 to TRBJ1-4, with TRBD1 matching 9 junction bases. Ends trimmed: V by 6 bases, J by 8 bases; bases unmatched to a gene: 7. Reading from cysteine to phenylalanine, the CDR3 counts 14 amino acids. Kept here is only the CDR3 DNA, which spans 42 bases and is read in frame from base 1. CDR1 and CDR2, per the germline V gene, are MDHEN and SYDVKM.